This T cell receptor (beta chain) was sequenced during a study of a mutant IDH1 vaccine in newly diagnosed glioma. Overall study: Vaccination of patients was performed eight times, in weeks 1, 3, 5, 7, 11, 15, 19 and 23. Vaccination started 4-6 weeks after radiotherapy alone, or with temozolomide cycles.

Germline V gives CDR1 SGHRS, CDR2 YFSETQ. This CDR3 has 15 amino acids. Trimming pared 2 bases from V and 7 bases from J, leaving 18 bases between. Documented time point: week 11, during vaccination. One vaccine dose held 300 ug of mutant IDH1 20-mer peptide and came with topical imiquimod. The protocol was immunoSEQ multiplex PCR, while the TCRdb copy is restricted to in-frame clones and leaves out a portion. The table includes tens of thousands of clones, roughly 80% detected once. Concerning this clone: The antigen is unknown.

The chain has TRBV5-1 and TRBJ1-1; D unresolved. The material sequenced was PBMCs, taken from a glioma patient whose treatment included an IDH1 peptide vaccine. The TCR comes from a man in his forties or fifties with glioma. The CDR3 region has the DNA TGCGCCAGCAGCTTAAGGTCCTTCCCAATGGGTGAAGCTTTCTTT. Amino acid sequence: CASSLRSFPMGEAFF.